Listed below are T cell receptor beta chains from one sample, sequenced in a study of PD-1 blockade in classical Hodgkin lymphoma. The method was immunoSEQ multiplex PCR; TCRdb's version includes in-frame clones alone and lacks a portion of them. Counted here are 85,000 to 90,000 clones, 90% occurring once; the ten biggest clones make up 2.5% to 3.5%. The sample in question was peripheral blood mononuclear cells (PBMCs), obtained before the fourth cycle of nivolumab. Every receptor here comes from a human donor with classical Hodgkin lymphoma. The CDR3 runs from the conserved cysteine through the conserved F or W. Each record gives: CDR3 DNA, CDR3 protein, D gene, clone size, V gene, J gene. The D gene is left open where the match is weak. Not all rows give a size; the values are once, few, many and, for expanded clones, a class.

cdr3_nt: TGTGCCACCAGCAGAGGGCCGGGTTACGGGCAGCCCCAGCATTTT
cdr3_aa: CATSRGPGYGQPQHF
d_call: -
clone_size: once
v_call: TRBV15
j_call: TRBJ1-5

cdr3_nt: TGTGCCAGCTCACCATCGGGGAACTCTGGAAACACCATATATTTT
cdr3_aa: CASSPSGNSGNTIYF
d_call: -
clone_size: -
v_call: TRBV18
j_call: TRBJ1-3

cdr3_nt: TGTGCCAGCAGCTTTGATAGGGGCGCAAATGGCTACACCTTC
cdr3_aa: CASSFDRGANGYTF
d_call: -
clone_size: -
v_call: TRBV5-5
j_call: TRBJ1-2

cdr3_nt: TGCGCCAGCAGCTTGGTTTTTGGCGGAATGAACACTGAAGCTTTCTTT
cdr3_aa: CASSLVFGGMNTEAFF
d_call: -
clone_size: -
v_call: TRBV5-1
j_call: TRBJ1-1

cdr3_nt: TGTGCCAGCAGCCAGGGACGGCTACACCCTCTTCCAACTAATGAAAAACTGTTTTTT
cdr3_aa: CASSQGRLHPLPTNEKLFF
d_call: -
clone_size: -
v_call: TRBV7-8
j_call: TRBJ1-4

cdr3_nt: TGCGCCAGTAGAGACAGTCGACCGGGAGGGGCCAACGTCCTGACTTTC
cdr3_aa: CASRDSRPGGANVLTF
d_call: -
clone_size: -
v_call: TRBV10-1
j_call: TRBJ2-6

cdr3_nt: TGTGCCAGCAGCGCCGTAGTGGGGCTAGAAGAGACCCAGTACTTC
cdr3_aa: CASSAVVGLEETQYF
d_call: -
clone_size: -
v_call: TRBV5-4
j_call: TRBJ2-5

cdr3_nt: TGTGCCAGCAGTTCCTGGTCCCGCACAGATACGCAGTATTTT
cdr3_aa: CASSSWSRTDTQYF
d_call: -
clone_size: -
v_call: TRBV7-2
j_call: TRBJ2-3

cdr3_nt: TGTGCCAGCAGCTTAACCGGACCGGGGAGCTACACCTTC
cdr3_aa: CASSLTGPGSYTF
d_call: -
clone_size: -
v_call: TRBV7-3
j_call: TRBJ1-2

cdr3_nt: TGTGCCAGCAGGTACAGCACCAACACTGAAGCTTTCTTT
cdr3_aa: CASRYSTNTEAFF
d_call: -
clone_size: -
v_call: TRBV7-9
j_call: TRBJ1-1

cdr3_nt: TGTGCCAGCAGTTACCGCAGGGGTGAGCAGTACTTC
cdr3_aa: CASSYRRGEQYF
d_call: -
clone_size: -
v_call: TRBV6-5
j_call: TRBJ2-7

cdr3_nt: TGTGCCAGCAGTGAATACAGGGGAGATTATGGCTACACCTTC
cdr3_aa: CASSEYRGDYGYTF
d_call: -
clone_size: -
v_call: TRBV25-1
j_call: TRBJ1-2

cdr3_nt: TGCACCAGCAGTCTGTGGGACAGGGGAACTGAAGCTTTCTTT
cdr3_aa: CTSSLWDRGTEAFF
d_call: -
clone_size: -
v_call: TRBV1
j_call: TRBJ1-1

cdr3_nt: TGTGCCAGCAGCCTCGCTTCTAGGGAGGGCGAGAAGGGGAATCAGCCCCAGCATTTT
cdr3_aa: CASSLASREGEKGNQPQHF
d_call: -
clone_size: -
v_call: TRBV21-1
j_call: TRBJ1-5

cdr3_nt: TGCGCCAGCAGCTTTGGGCAGGGCTATGGCTACACCTTC
cdr3_aa: CASSFGQGYGYTF
d_call: -
clone_size: few
v_call: TRBV5-1
j_call: TRBJ1-2

cdr3_nt: TGTGCTAGTGGTTTGGTACTCGGGACAGGAAGCACTGAAGCTTTCTTT
cdr3_aa: CASGLVLGTGSTEAFF
d_call: TRBD1
clone_size: -
v_call: TRBV12-5
j_call: TRBJ1-1

cdr3_nt: TGTGCCAGCAGTGAAGGGTTCGGACAGGGGGCACGCGAGCAGTACTTC
cdr3_aa: CASSEGFGQGAREQYF
d_call: TRBD1
clone_size: -
v_call: TRBV6-1
j_call: TRBJ2-7

cdr3_nt: TGTGCCAGCAGCTTATACGCTAGCGCTGAGACCCAGTACTTC
cdr3_aa: CASSLYASAETQYF
d_call: -
clone_size: once
v_call: TRBV11-2
j_call: TRBJ2-5

cdr3_nt: TGTGCCTGGAGCCCCCCGGGGAACACCATATATTTT
cdr3_aa: CAWSPPGNTIYF
d_call: -
clone_size: -
v_call: TRBV30
j_call: TRBJ1-3

cdr3_nt: TGTGCCTGGAACCACGGAAATGATGAAAAACTGTTTTTT
cdr3_aa: CAWNHGNDEKLFF
d_call: -
clone_size: -
v_call: TRBV30
j_call: TRBJ1-4

cdr3_nt: TGTGCCAGCAGCGTCGGGACAGGGATTGGGCAGCCCCAGCATTTT
cdr3_aa: CASSVGTGIGQPQHF
d_call: TRBD1
clone_size: -
v_call: TRBV9
j_call: TRBJ1-5

cdr3_nt: TGCGCCAGCAGCCAGTCTCGGACAGGGGCACTCAATCAGCCCCAGCATTTT
cdr3_aa: CASSQSRTGALNQPQHF
d_call: TRBD1
clone_size: -
v_call: TRBV4-3
j_call: TRBJ1-5

cdr3_nt: TGCGCCAGCAGCCATGGAGGACGAGGAAATGAGCAGTTCTTC
cdr3_aa: CASSHGGRGNEQFF
d_call: -
clone_size: -
v_call: TRBV4-1
j_call: TRBJ2-1

cdr3_nt: TGTGCCAGCAGCTCCCTTCGTGGGAGGGGTGGAAACACCATATATTTT
cdr3_aa: CASSSLRGRGGNTIYF
d_call: -
clone_size: once
v_call: TRBV5-6
j_call: TRBJ1-3

cdr3_nt: TGTGCCTGGAGTAGGGAACTGGGGAATGAGCAGTTCTTC
cdr3_aa: CAWSRELGNEQFF
d_call: -
clone_size: -
v_call: TRBV30
j_call: TRBJ2-1

cdr3_nt: TGTGCCATCGTTAGGGCAGCGCTTTACAATGAGCAGTTCTTC
cdr3_aa: CAIVRAALYNEQFF
d_call: -
clone_size: -
v_call: TRBV28
j_call: TRBJ2-1

cdr3_nt: TGTGCCATCTCCATTGACTTTAATGAAAAACTGTTTTTT
cdr3_aa: CAISIDFNEKLFF
d_call: -
clone_size: once
v_call: TRBV10-3
j_call: TRBJ1-4

cdr3_nt: TGTGCCAGCTCACCTCTCAGGGGCGGAGGAGAGACCCAGTACTTC
cdr3_aa: CASSPLRGGGETQYF
d_call: -
clone_size: once
v_call: TRBV18
j_call: TRBJ2-5

cdr3_nt: TGTGCCAGCAGCATGGGACGGGACAGGGAAGCTTTCTTT
cdr3_aa: CASSMGRDREAFF
d_call: TRBD1
clone_size: -
v_call: TRBV5-4
j_call: TRBJ1-1

cdr3_nt: TGCAGCGTTGAAGTGGGGCAGGGGAGAACTGAAGCTTTCTTT
cdr3_aa: CSVEVGQGRTEAFF
d_call: -
clone_size: -
v_call: TRBV29-1
j_call: TRBJ1-1

cdr3_nt: TGTGCCAGCAGCCATGGGTCCGTCGAGCAGTACTTC
cdr3_aa: CASSHGSVEQYF
d_call: -
clone_size: few
v_call: TRBV13
j_call: TRBJ2-7

cdr3_nt: TGTGCCTGGAGCACTGTTGGGGCCAATGAGCAGTTCTTC
cdr3_aa: CAWSTVGANEQFF
d_call: -
clone_size: -
v_call: TRBV30
j_call: TRBJ2-1

cdr3_nt: TGTGCCAGCAGCTTAGCGCCGGGCGGCTACTATGGCTACACCTTC
cdr3_aa: CASSLAPGGYYGYTF
d_call: -
clone_size: -
v_call: TRBV7-9
j_call: TRBJ1-2

cdr3_nt: TGTGCCAGCAGCTTAGATGCCCGTAATGAGCAGTTCTTC
cdr3_aa: CASSLDARNEQFF
d_call: -
clone_size: -
v_call: TRBV7-7
j_call: TRBJ2-1

cdr3_nt: TGTGCCAGCAGAAGCGGGACAGAAAAAAGCATTCAGTGCTTC
cdr3_aa: CASRSGTEKSIQCF
d_call: -
clone_size: -
v_call: TRBV7-9
j_call: TRBJ2-4

cdr3_nt: TGTGCCAGCAGCTGGACCGAGGGGGCTAATGAAAAACTGTTTTTT
cdr3_aa: CASSWTEGANEKLFF
d_call: -
clone_size: -
v_call: TRBV5-4
j_call: TRBJ1-4

cdr3_nt: TGTGCCAGTAGTATAGCCAAGAGTGACGGTCTGTTTTTT
cdr3_aa: CASSIAKSDGLFF
d_call: -
clone_size: once
v_call: TRBV19
j_call: TRBJ1-4

cdr3_nt: TGCAGTGCTCCCGGGACCTATGGCTACACCTTC
cdr3_aa: CSAPGTYGYTF
d_call: -
clone_size: -
v_call: TRBV20-1
j_call: TRBJ1-2

cdr3_nt: TGTGCCAGCAGCTCAGACAGTGGCATTCAGTACTTC
cdr3_aa: CASSSDSGIQYF
d_call: -
clone_size: -
v_call: TRBV5-8
j_call: TRBJ2-4

cdr3_nt: TGTGCCAGCAGCCCAAAAGGGACAGGGTTGGTCGGGGAGCTGTTTTTT
cdr3_aa: CASSPKGTGLVGELFF
d_call: TRBD1
clone_size: many
v_call: TRBV5-6
j_call: TRBJ2-2

cdr3_nt: TGTGCCTGGAATGACAGGCCGGTATTCACTGAAGCTTTCTTT
cdr3_aa: CAWNDRPVFTEAFF
d_call: -
clone_size: -
v_call: TRBV30
j_call: TRBJ1-1

cdr3_nt: TGTGCCAGCAGTCACTCAGGGAGGCTCACAGATACGCAGTATTTT
cdr3_aa: CASSHSGRLTDTQYF
d_call: -
clone_size: -
v_call: TRBV7-7
j_call: TRBJ2-3

cdr3_nt: TGTGCCACCAGCAGACCACCGGGACAGGGGAACACCGGGGAGCTGTTTTTT
cdr3_aa: CATSRPPGQGNTGELFF
d_call: TRBD1
clone_size: -
v_call: TRBV15
j_call: TRBJ2-2

cdr3_nt: TGTGCCAGTAGAGGCGGGGGGAACTACAATGAGCAGTTCTTC
cdr3_aa: CASRGGGNYNEQFF
d_call: TRBD2
clone_size: -
v_call: TRBV19
j_call: TRBJ2-1

cdr3_nt: TGTGCCAGCAGTCCCCAGCGGGGGGGCCGTTCCTACAATGAGCAGTTCTTC
cdr3_aa: CASSPQRGGRSYNEQFF
d_call: TRBD2
clone_size: -
v_call: TRBV27
j_call: TRBJ2-1

cdr3_nt: TGTGCCTGGAGTGTACTTGGGGGGAACACTGAAGCTTTCTTT
cdr3_aa: CAWSVLGGNTEAFF
d_call: -
clone_size: -
v_call: TRBV30
j_call: TRBJ1-1

cdr3_nt: TGTGCCTGGAGGGACTACGGACGCGATACGCAGTATTTT
cdr3_aa: CAWRDYGRDTQYF
d_call: -
clone_size: -
v_call: TRBV30
j_call: TRBJ2-3

cdr3_nt: TGCGCCAGCAGCCGCGGGGACGGAGCGGAAGAGACCCAGTACTTC
cdr3_aa: CASSRGDGAEETQYF
d_call: -
clone_size: -
v_call: TRBV5-1
j_call: TRBJ2-5